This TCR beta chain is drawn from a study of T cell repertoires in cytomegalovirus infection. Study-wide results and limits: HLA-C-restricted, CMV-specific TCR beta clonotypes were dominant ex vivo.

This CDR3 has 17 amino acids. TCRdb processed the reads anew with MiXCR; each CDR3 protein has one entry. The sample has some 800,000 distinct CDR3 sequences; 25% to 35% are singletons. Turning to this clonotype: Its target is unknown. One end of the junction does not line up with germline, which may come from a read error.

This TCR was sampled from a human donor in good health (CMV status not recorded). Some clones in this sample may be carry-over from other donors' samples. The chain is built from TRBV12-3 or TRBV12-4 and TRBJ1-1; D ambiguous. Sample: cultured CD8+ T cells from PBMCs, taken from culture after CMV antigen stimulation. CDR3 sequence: CASSFYPGLGSDTVAFF. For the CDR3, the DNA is TGTGCCAGCAGTTTTTATCCCGGGTTGGGTAGCGACACTGTAGCTTTCTTT.